This T cell receptor beta chain was identified during a study of CXCR3-negative and CXCR3-positive naive CD8 T cells. The authors made the TRB cDNA libraries by 5' RACE using UMI labels. With the 5' RACE reads reprocessed, TCRdb shows one record per CDR3 protein and no DNA. This sample's table has about 120,000 distinct CDR3 sequences. With respect to this clonotype: Antigen: not known.

Whole-study findings and limits: Relative to CXCR3-negative naive cells, CXCR3-positive naive cells had more hydrophobic TRB CDR3s.

The CDR3 runs to 20 residues. This rearrangement joins TRBV12-3 or TRBV12-4 to TRBJ2-2; the D gene TCRdb calls, TRBD2, cannot be checked with no DNA. This TCR was sampled from a human donor in good health. Some clones in this sample may be carry-over from other donors' samples. The sequencing input was naive CXCR3+ CD8+ T cells from blood. This sample's subset: CD45RO-CCR7+CD27+CD95- naive CD8+ T cells expressing CXCR3 (TNR3+). The CDR3 protein is CASSFAYRVAGGSNTGELFF.